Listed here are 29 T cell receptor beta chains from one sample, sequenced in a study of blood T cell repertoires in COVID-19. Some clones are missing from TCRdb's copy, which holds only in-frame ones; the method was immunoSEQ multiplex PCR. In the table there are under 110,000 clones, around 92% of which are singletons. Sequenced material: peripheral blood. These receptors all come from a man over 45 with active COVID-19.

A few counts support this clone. DNA for the CDR3: TGCGCCAGCAGCCATCCTCGGGGTACTAATTCACCCCTCCACTTT. Translated: CASSHPRGTNSPLHF. The chain joins TRBV4-1 to TRBJ1-6; D ambiguous. Trimming stripped 3 bases from V and 6 bases from J, with 12 bases between. CDR3 length: 15 residues. CDR1 is MGHRA, CDR2 YSYEKL, per germline.

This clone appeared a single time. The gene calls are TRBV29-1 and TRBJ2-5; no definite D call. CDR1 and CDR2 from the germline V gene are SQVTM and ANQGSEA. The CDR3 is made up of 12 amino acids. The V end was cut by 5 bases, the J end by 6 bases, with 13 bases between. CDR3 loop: CSVSQEEKTQYF. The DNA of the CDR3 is TGCAGCGTTTCCCAAGAGGAAAAGACCCAGTACTTC.

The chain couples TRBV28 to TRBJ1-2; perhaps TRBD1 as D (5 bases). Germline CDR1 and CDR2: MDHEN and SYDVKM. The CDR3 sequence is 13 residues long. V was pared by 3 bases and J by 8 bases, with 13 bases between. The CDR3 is CASSFGRVEGYTF. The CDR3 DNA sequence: TGTGCCAGCAGTTTTGGCAGGGTGGAGGGCTACACCTTC.

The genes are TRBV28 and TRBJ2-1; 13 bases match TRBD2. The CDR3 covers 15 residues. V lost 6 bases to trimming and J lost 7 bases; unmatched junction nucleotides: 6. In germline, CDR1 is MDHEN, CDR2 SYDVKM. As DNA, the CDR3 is TGTGCCAGCAGCACCGGGACTAGCGGGAATAATGAGCAGTTCTTC. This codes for CASSTGTSGNNEQFF.

CDR3 loop: CASSLGAGTGYTF. Written as DNA, the CDR3 is TGTGCCAGCAGCTTGGGGGCGGGGACCGGCTACACCTTC. The chain uses TRBV5-6 and TRBJ1-2, with D maybe TRBD1 (5 bases). CDR1 and CDR2 from the germline V gene are SGHDT and YYEEEE. The V end was cut by 0 bases, the J end by 8 bases, with 11 bases between. The CDR3 contains 13 residues.

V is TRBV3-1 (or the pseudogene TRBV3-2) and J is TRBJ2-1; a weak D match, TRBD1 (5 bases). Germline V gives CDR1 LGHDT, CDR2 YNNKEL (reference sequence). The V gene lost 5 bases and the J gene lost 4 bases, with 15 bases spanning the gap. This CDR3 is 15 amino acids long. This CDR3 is CASSSDRTPYNEQFF. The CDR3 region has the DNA TGTGCCAGCAGCTCGGATCGGACACCTTACAATGAGCAGTTCTTC.

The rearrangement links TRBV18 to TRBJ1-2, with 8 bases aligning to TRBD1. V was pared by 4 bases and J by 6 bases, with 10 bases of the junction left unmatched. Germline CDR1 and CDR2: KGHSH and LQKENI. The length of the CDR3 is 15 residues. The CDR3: CASSRWAGGANGYTF. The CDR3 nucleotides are TGTGCCAGCTCACGATGGGCAGGGGGCGCGAATGGCTACACCTTC.

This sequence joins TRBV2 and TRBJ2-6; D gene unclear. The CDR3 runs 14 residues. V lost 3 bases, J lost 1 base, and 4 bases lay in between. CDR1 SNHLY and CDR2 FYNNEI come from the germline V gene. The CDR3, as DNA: TGTGCCAGCAGTGACTTTTCTGGGGCCAACGTCCTGACTTTC. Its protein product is CASSDFSGANVLTF.

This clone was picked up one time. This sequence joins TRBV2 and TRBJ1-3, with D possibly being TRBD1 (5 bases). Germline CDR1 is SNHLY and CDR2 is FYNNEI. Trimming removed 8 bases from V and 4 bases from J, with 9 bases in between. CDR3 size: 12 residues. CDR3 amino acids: CASAQGGNTIYF. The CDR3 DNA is TGTGCCAGCGCCCAGGGAGGAAACACCATATATTTT.

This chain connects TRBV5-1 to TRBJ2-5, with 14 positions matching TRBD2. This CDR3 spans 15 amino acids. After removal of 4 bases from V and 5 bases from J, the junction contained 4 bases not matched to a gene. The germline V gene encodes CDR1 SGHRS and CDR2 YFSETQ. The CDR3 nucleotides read TGCGCCAGCAGCGAGACTAGCGGGAGGGCGGAGACCCAGTACTTC. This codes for CASSETSGRAETQYF.

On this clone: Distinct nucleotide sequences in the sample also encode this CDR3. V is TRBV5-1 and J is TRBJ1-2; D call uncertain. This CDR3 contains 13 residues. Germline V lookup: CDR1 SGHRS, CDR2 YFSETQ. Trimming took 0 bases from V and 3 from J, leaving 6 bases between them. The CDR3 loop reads CASSLDSYYGYTF. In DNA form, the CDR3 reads TGCGCCAGCAGCTTGGACAGTTACTATGGCTACACCTTC.

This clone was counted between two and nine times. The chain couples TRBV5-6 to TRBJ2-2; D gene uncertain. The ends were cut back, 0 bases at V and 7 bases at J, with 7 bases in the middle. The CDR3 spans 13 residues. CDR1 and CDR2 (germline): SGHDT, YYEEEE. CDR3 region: CASSLVVSGELFF. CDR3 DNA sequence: TGTGCCAGCAGCTTGGTAGTTAGCGGGGAGCTGTTTTTT. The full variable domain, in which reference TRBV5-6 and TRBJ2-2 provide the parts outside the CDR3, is DAGVTQSPTHLIKTRGQQVTLRCSPKSGHDTVSWYQQALGQGPQFIFQYYEEEERQRGNFPDRFSGHQFPNYSSELNVNALLLGDSALYLCASSLVVSGELFFGEGSRLTVL.

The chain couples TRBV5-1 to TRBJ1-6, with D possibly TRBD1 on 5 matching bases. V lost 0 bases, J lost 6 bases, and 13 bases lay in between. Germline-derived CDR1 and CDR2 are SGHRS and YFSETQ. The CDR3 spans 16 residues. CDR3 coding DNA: TGCGCCAGCAGCTTGGAGGGACTTGGATTTAATTCACCCCTCCACTTT. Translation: CASSLEGLGFNSPLHF.

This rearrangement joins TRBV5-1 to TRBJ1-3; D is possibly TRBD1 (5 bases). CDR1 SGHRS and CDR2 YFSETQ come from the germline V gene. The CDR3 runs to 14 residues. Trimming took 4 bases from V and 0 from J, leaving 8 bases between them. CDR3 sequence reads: CASSGGGSGNTIYF. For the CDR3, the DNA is TGCGCCAGCAGCGGGGGGGGCTCTGGAAACACCATATATTTT.

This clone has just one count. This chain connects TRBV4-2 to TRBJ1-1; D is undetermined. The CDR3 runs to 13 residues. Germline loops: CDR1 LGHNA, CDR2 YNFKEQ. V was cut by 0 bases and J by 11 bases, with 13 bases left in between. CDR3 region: CASSQDSRDQAFF. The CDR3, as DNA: TGTGCCAGCAGCCAAGATTCTCGGGATCAGGCTTTCTTT.

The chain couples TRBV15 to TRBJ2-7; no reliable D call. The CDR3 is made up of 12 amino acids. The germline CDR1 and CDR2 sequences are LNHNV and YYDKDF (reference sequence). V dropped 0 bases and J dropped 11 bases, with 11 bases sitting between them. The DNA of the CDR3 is TGTGCCACCAGCAGAGATTATCGAGAGGAGTACTTC. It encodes CATSRDYREEYF.

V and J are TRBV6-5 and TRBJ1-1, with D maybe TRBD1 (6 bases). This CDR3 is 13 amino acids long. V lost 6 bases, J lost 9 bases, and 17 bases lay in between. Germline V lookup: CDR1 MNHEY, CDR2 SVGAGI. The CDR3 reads CASRLGQSDKAFF. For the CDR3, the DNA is TGTGCCAGCAGACTCGGACAGAGTGATAAAGCTTTCTTT.

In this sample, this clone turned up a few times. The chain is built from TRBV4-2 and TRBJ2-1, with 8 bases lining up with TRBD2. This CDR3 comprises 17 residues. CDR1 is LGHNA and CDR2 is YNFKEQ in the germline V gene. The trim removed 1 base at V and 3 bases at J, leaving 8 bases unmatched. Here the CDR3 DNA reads TGTGCCAGCAGCCAAGTCGGTGGAGCGGGAGACTACAATGAGCAGTTCTTC. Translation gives CASSQVGGAGDYNEQFF.

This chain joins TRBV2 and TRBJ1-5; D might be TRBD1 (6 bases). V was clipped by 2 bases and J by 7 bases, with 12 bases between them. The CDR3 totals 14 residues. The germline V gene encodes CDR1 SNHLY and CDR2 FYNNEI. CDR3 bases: TGTGCCAGCAGTGAACAGGGGAGTAGGCAGCCCCAGCATTTT. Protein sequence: CASSEQGSRQPQHF.

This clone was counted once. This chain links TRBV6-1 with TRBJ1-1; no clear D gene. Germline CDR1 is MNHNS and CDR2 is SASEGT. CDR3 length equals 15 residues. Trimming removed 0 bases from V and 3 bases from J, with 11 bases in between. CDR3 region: CASSEAREPYTEAFF. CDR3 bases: TGTGCCAGCAGTGAAGCGAGGGAGCCGTACACTGAAGCTTTCTTT.

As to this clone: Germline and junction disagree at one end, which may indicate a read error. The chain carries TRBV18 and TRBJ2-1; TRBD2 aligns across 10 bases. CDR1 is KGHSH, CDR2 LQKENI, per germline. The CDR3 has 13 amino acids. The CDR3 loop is CASSPLAGIEQFF. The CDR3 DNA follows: TGTGCCAGCTCGCCACTAGCGGGAATTGAGCAGTTCTTC.

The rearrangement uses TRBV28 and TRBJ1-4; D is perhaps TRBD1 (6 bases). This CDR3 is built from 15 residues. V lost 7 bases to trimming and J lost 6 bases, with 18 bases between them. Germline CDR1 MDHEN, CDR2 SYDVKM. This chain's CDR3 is CASNKRQALDEKLFF. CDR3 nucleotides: TGTGCCAGCAATAAGAGACAGGCTCTGGATGAAAAACTGTTTTTT.

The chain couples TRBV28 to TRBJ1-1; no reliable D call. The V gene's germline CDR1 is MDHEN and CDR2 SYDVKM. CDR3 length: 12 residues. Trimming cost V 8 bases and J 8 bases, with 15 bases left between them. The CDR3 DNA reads TGTGCCAGCCGAGCGGGGTATAGGGAAGCTTTCTTT. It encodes CASRAGYREAFF.

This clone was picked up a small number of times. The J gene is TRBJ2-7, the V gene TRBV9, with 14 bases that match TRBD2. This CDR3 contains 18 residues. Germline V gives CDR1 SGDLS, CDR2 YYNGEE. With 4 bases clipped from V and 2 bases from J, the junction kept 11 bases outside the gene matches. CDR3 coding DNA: TGTGCCAGCAGCCCTGGACTAGCGGGAGGAACAGGGGCCTACGAGCAGTACTTC. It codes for CASSPGLAGGTGAYEQYF.

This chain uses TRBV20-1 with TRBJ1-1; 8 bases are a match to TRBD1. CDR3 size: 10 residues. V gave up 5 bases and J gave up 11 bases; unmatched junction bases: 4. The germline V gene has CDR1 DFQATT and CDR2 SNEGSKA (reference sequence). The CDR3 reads CSASGGRAFF. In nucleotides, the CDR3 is TGCAGTGCTTCAGGGGGCCGGGCTTTCTTT.

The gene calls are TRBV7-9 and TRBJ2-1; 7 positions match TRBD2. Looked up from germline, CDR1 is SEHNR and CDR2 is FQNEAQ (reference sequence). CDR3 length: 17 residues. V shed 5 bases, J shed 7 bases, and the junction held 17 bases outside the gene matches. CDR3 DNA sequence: TGTGCCAGCAGCCGCATAAATTCGGGCGGGAGAGGAAATGAGCAGTTCTTC. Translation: CASSRINSGGRGNEQFF.

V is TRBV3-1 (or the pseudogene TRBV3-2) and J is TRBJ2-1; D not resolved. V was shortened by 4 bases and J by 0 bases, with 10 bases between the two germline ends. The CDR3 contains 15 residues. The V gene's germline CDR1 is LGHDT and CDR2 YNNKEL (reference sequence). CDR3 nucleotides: TGTGCCAGCAGCCGCGACTTGCGCTCCTACAATGAGCAGTTCTTC. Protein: CASSRDLRSYNEQFF.

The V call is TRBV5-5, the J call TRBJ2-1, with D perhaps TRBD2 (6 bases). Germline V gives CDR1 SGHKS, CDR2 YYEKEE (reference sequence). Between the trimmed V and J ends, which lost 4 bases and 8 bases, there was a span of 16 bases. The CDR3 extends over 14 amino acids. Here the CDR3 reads CASSAASAIYEQFF. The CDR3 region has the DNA TGTGCCAGCAGCGCCGCTAGCGCCATATATGAGCAGTTCTTC.

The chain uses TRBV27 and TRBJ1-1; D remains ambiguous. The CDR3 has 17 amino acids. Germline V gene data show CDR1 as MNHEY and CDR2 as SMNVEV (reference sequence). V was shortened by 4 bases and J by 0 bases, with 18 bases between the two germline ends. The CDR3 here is CASSSLAVGKLNTEAFF. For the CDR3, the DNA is TGTGCCAGCAGTTCCCTAGCGGTGGGCAAGTTGAACACTGAAGCTTTCTTT.